The 5 T cell receptor beta chains listed next were all sequenced from one sample in a study of identical twins. Via MiXCR, TCRdb re-called the 5' RACE reads, giving one row per CDR3 protein. The sample has fewer than 250,000 distinct CDR3 sequences; approximately 8% are singletons. These sequences were also reported in another study, on yellow fever vaccine responses in identical twins.

The sample taken for sequencing was CD8+ T cells sorted from blood. These receptors originate from a woman aged 18-35 years in good health.

This clonotype was observed a few times. The chain employs TRBV6-4 and TRBJ2-1, with 8 bases fitting TRBD2. The CDR3 is made up of 15 amino acids. V lost 4 bases and J lost 5; bases outside the gene matches: 7. Per the germline V gene, CDR1 is MRHNA and CDR2 is SNTAGT. The CDR3 is CASSGGAGDNNEQFF. The CDR3, as DNA: TGTGCCAGCAGTGGGGGAGCGGGGGACAACAATGAGCAGTTCTTC.

This clonotype has just a few counts. The V and J genes are TRBV2 and TRBJ2-3; D is uncertain. Germline V lookup: CDR1 SNHLY, CDR2 FYNNEI. The CDR3 totals 16 residues. V was pared by 3 bases and J by 0 bases, with 13 bases between. The CDR3 nucleotides read TGTGCCAGCAGTGATAAGGTTTTTGCTAGCACAGATACGCAGTATTTT. It is translated as CASSDKVFASTDTQYF.

Of note for this clonotype: A much bigger clone sits one base away, suggesting this may be a read error. The genes are TRBV7-7 and TRBJ1-1, with D unclear. V was pared by 5 bases and J by 4 bases, with 14 bases between. Germline CDR1 is SSHAT and CDR2 is FNYEAQ (reference sequence). The length of the CDR3 is 14 residues. The CDR3 is CASSPYLASTEAFF. CDR3 in DNA: TGTGCCAGCAGCCCATACCTAGCGAGCACTGAAGCTTTCTTT.

The chain employs TRBV18 and TRBJ2-3, with D uncertain. The CDR3 has 14 amino acids. Germline loops: CDR1 KGHSH, CDR2 LQKENI. Trimming cost V 1 base and J 6 bases, with 11 bases left between them. The CDR3 sequence is CASSPLIGPDTQYF. DNA for the CDR3: TGTGCCAGCTCACCACTGATCGGACCCGATACGCAGTATTTT.

About this clonotype: This may come from a read error, since a much larger clone is one base off. This sequence joins TRBV6-1 and TRBJ1-1, with 7 bases aligning to TRBD1. After removal of 6 bases from V and 1 base from J, the junction contained 5 bases not matched to a gene. Germline lookup yields CDR1 MNHNS and CDR2 SASEGT. CDR3 length equals 14 residues. The CDR3 reads CASSEQGKNTEAFF. The DNA of the CDR3 is TGTGCCAGCAGCGAACAGGGGAAGAACACTGAAGCTTTCTTT.